This T cell receptor beta chain was documented in a study of T cells after somatic rescue of genetic block. The CDR3 covers 13 residues. Germline assignment: CDR1 MDHEN and CDR2 SYDVKM. Trimming cost V 4 bases and J 5 bases; bases outside gene matches: 4. Some clones are missing from TCRdb's copy, which holds only in-frame ones; the method was immunoSEQ multiplex PCR. The sample lists 14,000 to 15,000 clones; 71% were seen once. This clone was seen a handful of times. The source is a man younger than 35. The chain combines TRBV28 with TRBJ1-2; 7 bases map to TRBD1. Sequencing input: peripheral blood mononuclear cells (PBMCs). The CDR3 region has the DNA TGTGCCAGCAGTTCCGGGACAGAGTATGGCTACACCTTC. This sequence encodes CASSSGTEYGYTF.